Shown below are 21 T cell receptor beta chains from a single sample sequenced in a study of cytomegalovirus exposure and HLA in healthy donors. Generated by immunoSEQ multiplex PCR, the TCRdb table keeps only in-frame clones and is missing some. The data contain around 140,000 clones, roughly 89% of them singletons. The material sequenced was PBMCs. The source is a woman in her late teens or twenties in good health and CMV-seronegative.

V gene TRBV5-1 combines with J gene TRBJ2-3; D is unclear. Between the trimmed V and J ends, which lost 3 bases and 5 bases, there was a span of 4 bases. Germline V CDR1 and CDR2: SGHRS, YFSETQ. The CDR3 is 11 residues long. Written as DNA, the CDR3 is TGCGCCAGCAGCTACGGAGATACGCAGTATTTT. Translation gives CASSYGDTQYF.

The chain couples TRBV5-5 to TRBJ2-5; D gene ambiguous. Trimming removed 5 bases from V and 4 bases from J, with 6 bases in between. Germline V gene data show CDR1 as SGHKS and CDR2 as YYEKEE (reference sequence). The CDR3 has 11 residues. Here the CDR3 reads CASSFLETQYF. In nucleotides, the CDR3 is TGTGCCAGCAGTTTCCTAGAGACCCAGTACTTC.

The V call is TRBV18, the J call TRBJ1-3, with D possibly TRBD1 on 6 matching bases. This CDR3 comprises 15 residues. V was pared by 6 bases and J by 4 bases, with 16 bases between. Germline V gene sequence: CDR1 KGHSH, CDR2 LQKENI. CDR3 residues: CASSPLTGKGNTIYF. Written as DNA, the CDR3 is TGTGCCAGCTCCCCGTTAACAGGGAAAGGAAACACCATATATTTT.

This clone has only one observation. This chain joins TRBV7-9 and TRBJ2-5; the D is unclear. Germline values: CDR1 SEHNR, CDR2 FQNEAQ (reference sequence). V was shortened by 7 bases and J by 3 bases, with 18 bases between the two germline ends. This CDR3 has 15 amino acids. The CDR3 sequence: CASKPPLSLEETQYF. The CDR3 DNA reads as TGTGCCAGCAAGCCTCCTCTTTCACTTGAAGAGACCCAGTACTTC.

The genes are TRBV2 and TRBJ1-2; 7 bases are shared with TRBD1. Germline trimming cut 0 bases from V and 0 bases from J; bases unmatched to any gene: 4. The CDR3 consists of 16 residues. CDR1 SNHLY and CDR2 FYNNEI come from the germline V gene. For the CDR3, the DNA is TGTGCCAGCAGTGAAGCGGACAGGCCAGCTAACTATGGCTACACCTTC. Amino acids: CASSEADRPANYGYTF.

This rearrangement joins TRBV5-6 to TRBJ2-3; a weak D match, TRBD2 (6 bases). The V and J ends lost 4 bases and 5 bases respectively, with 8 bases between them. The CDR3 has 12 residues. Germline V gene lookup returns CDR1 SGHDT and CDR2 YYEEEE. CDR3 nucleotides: TGTGCCAGCAGCCGGAGGGTAGATACGCAGTATTTT. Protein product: CASSRRVDTQYF.

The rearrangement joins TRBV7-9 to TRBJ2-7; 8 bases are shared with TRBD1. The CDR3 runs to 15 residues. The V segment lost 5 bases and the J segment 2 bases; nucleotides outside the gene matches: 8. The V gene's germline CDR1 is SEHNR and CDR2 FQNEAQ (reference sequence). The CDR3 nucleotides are TGTGCCAGCAGCCTGGGACAGGCGCGTACCTACGAGCAGTACTTC. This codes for CASSLGQARTYEQYF.

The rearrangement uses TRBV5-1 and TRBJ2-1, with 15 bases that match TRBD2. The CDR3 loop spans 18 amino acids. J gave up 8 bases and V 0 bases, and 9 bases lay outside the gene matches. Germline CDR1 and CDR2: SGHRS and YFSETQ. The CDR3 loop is CASSLGGLAGGLVDEQFF. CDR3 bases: TGCGCCAGCAGCTTGGGAGGACTAGCGGGGGGGCTTGTCGATGAGCAGTTCTTC.

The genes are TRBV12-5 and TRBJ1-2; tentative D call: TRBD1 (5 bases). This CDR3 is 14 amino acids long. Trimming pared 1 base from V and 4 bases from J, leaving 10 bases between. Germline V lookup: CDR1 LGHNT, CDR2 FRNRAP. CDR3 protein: CASGLGQTFYGYTF. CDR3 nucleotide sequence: TGTGCTAGTGGTTTGGGACAGACATTCTATGGCTACACCTTC.

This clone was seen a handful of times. The CDR3 nucleotides are TGTGCCAGCAGTGAGGTGCCAGGGGGAACAGATACGCAGTATTTT. Its translation: CASSEVPGGTDTQYF. The J gene is TRBJ2-3, the V gene TRBV6-1; 7 bases map to TRBD1. This CDR3 is built from 15 residues. V gave up 3 bases and J gave up 3 bases; unmatched junction bases: 6. CDR1 is MNHNS, CDR2 SASEGT, per germline.

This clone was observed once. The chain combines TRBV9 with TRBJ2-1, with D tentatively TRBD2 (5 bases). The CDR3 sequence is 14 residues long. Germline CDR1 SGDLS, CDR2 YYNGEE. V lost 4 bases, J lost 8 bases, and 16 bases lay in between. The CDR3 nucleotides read TGTGCCAGCAGCCCGGACTTGTCCTCATATGAGCAGTTCTTC. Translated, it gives CASSPDLSSYEQFF. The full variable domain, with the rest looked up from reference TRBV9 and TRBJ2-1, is DSGVTQTPKHLITATGQRVTLRCSPRSGDLSVYWYQQSLDQGLQFLIQYYNGEERAKGNILERFSAQQFPDLHSELNLSSLELGDSALYFCASSPDLSSYEQFFGPGTRLTVL.

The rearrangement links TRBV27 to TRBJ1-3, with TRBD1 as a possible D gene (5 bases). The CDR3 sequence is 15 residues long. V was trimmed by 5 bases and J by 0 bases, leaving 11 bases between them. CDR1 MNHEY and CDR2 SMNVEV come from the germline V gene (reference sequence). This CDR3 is CASSLDRSSGNTIYF. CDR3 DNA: TGTGCCAGCAGTCTTGACAGATCCTCTGGAAACACCATATATTTT.

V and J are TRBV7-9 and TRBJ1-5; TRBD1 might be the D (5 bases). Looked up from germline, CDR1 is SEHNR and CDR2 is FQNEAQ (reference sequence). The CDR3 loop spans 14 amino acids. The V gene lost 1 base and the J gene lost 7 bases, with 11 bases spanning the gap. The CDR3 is CASSLVGGDQPQHF. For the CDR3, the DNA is TGTGCCAGCAGCTTAGTTGGGGGGGACCAGCCCCAGCATTTT.

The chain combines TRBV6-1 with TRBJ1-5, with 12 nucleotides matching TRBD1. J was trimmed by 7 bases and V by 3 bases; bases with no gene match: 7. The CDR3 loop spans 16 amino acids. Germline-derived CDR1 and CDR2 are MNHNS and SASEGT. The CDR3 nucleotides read TGTGCCAGCAGTGATATGGGACAGGGGGCATGGCAGCCCCAGCATTTT. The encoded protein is CASSDMGQGAWQPQHF.

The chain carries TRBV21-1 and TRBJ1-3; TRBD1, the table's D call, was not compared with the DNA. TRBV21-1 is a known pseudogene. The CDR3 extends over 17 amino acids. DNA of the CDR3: TGTGCCAGCAGCAAAGAGAACAGGTCGTGCTCTGGAAACACCATATATTTT. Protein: CASSKENRSCSGNTIYF.

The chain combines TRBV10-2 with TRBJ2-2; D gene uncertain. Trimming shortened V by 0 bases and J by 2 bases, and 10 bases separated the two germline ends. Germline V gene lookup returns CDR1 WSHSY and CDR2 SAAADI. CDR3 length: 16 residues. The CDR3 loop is CASSESPVENTGELFF. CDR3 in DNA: TGCGCCAGCAGTGAGTCCCCAGTCGAAAACACCGGGGAGCTGTTTTTT.

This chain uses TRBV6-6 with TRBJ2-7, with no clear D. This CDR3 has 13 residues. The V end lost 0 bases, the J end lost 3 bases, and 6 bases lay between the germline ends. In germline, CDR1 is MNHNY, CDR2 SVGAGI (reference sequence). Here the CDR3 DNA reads TGTGCCAGCAGTTACTCTTACAGCTACGAGCAGTACTTC. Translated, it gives CASSYSYSYEQYF.

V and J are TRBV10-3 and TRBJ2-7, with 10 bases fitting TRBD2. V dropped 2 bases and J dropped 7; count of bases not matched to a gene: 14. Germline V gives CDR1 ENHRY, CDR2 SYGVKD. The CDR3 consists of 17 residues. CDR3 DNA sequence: TGTGCCATCAGTGAGCCATATCTAGCGGGGGTCTCAAGTGAGCAGTACTTC. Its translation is CAISEPYLAGVSSEQYF.

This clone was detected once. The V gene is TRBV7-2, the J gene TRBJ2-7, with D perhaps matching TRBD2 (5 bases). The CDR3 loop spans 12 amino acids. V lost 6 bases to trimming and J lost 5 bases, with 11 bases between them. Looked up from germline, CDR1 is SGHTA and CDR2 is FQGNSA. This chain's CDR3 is CASRLSVHEQYF. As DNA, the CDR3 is TGTGCCAGCAGGCTTAGCGTTCACGAGCAGTACTTC.

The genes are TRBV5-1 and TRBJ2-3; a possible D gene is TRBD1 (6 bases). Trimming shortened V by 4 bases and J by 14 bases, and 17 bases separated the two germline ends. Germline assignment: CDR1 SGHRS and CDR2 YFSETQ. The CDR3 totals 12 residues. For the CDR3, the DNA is TGCGCCAGCAGCCCAGACAGGTTATTAGGGTATTTT. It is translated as CASSPDRLLGYF.

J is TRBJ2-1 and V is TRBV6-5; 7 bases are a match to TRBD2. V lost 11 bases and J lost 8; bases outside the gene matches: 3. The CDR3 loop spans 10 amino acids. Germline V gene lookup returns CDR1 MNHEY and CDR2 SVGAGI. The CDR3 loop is CAPGGYEQFF. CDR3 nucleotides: TGTGCCCCCGGGGGGTATGAGCAGTTCTTC.